The rows below give T cell receptor beta chains drawn from one sample of a study of T cell changes during pregnancy in multiple sclerosis. Some clones are missing from TCRdb's copy, which holds only in-frame ones; the method was immunoSEQ multiplex PCR. The sample has over 70,000 clones; 90% to 95% are singletons. The sequences come from peripheral blood, collected in the first trimester of pregnancy. The receptor source for this set is a female donor with multiple sclerosis, enrolled in a pregnancy study. The CDR3 runs from the conserved cysteine through the conserved F or W. The D gene is left open where the match is weak. Size is stated for part of the rows, as once, few or many counts, or as a class when the clone is expanded.

J | D | V | size | DNA | CDR3
TRBJ2-7 | NA | TRBV6-6 | NA | TGTGCCAGCAGTAAAGACAGGTTCCAGTACTTC | CASSKDRFQYF
TRBJ1-4 | TRBD1 | TRBV2 | NA | TGTGCCAGCCGGGACAGGACGGGGAATGAAAAACTGTTTTTT | CASRDRTGNEKLFF
TRBJ1-3 | NA | TRBV5-6 | NA | TGTGCCAGCACCTCGGTCGGGAGTCCTGGAAACACCATATATTTT | CASTSVGSPGNTIYF
TRBJ1-2 | NA | TRBV11-2 | NA | TGTGCCAGCAGCTTAGTGGGCACAGCTAACTATGGCTACACCTTC | CASSLVGTANYGYTF
TRBJ1-2 | TRBD1 | TRBV19 | NA | TGTGCCAGTAGTATAGATACGGGACAGAATCTCTATGGCTACACCTTC | CASSIDTGQNLYGYTF
TRBJ2-7 | NA | TRBV12-5 | NA | TGTGCTAGTGGTTCAGGACTGCCCTACGAGCAGTACTTC | CASGSGLPYEQYF
TRBJ1-1 | NA | TRBV28 | NA | TGTGCCAGCAGTTTAGGGGGGACCCCTGGGACTGAAGCTTTCTTT | CASSLGGTPGTEAFF
TRBJ2-2 | TRBD1 | TRBV7-9 | NA | TGTGCCAGCAGCCCAGGACAGGTGGGGACCGGGGAGCTGTTTTTT | CASSPGQVGTGELFF
TRBJ2-5 | TRBD2 | TRBV7-7 | NA | TGTGCTAGCAGCTTAGGTCCAGTAGCGGGGGGGCCGGTGGAGACCCAGTACTTC | CASSLGPVAGGPVETQYF
TRBJ2-1 | TRBD2 | TRBV6-1 | NA | TGTGCCAGCAGTGATCTCTCGAGCGGGGGGAATGAGCAGTTCTTC | CASSDLSSGGNEQFF
TRBJ1-2 | NA | TRBV2 | NA | TGTGCCAGCAGTCCCCCGAGGCCCGGAGGCTACACCTTC | CASSPPRPGGYTF
TRBJ2-7 | NA | TRBV4-2 | NA | TGTGCCAGCAGCCAAGACTCCCCAGTAAGCTCCTACGAGCAGTACTTC | CASSQDSPVSSYEQYF
TRBJ2-7 | TRBD2 | TRBV19 | NA | TGTGCCTCCTCTAGCGGGGATGTTGGCGAGCAGTACTTC | CASSSGDVGEQYF
TRBJ2-5 | TRBD1 | TRBV6-5 | NA | TGTGCCAGCAGGGACAGGAGGGAGACCCAGTACTTC | CASRDRRETQYF
TRBJ2-7 | TRBD1 | TRBV2 | NA | TGTGCCAGCAGTGATGGACAGGGGGCTGATGAGCAGTACTTC | CASSDGQGADEQYF
TRBJ1-2 | TRBD1 | TRBV6-5 | NA | TGTGCCAGCAGTTACCGGGGACAGGGCTTCGGTGGCTACACCTTC | CASSYRGQGFGGYTF
TRBJ1-4 | NA | TRBV27 | once | TGTGCCAGCAGTCCACAGGGAAGCCGCGAAAAACTGTTTTTT | CASSPQGSREKLFF
TRBJ1-2 | NA | TRBV18 | NA | TGTGCCAGCTCACCCCTTGCGTCAGGGCCTGTTCCCTTAGCTAACTATGGCTACACCTTC | CASSPLASGPVPLANYGYTF
TRBJ1-2 | TRBD1 | TRBV5-4 | NA | TGTGCCAGCAGCCCCCGACAGGGATCAGAGACGGGGGGCTACACCTTC | CASSPRQGSETGGYTF
TRBJ1-1 | NA | TRBV6-6 | NA | TGTGCCATAAAGAGGGGGGGTGGGGGCACTGAAGCTTTCTTT | CAIKRGGGGTEAFF
TRBJ1-2 | NA | TRBV5-6 | NA | TGTGCCAGCAGCTTAAACAGGGATGGCTACACCTTC | CASSLNRDGYTF
TRBJ2-3 | NA | TRBV5-1 | NA | TGCGCCAGCAGCCCTACTACTAGCACAGATACGCAGTATTTT | CASSPTTSTDTQYF
TRBJ2-1 | TRBD1 | TRBV2 | NA | TGTGCCAGCAGCAATACAGGGGGGAGCTCCTACAATGAGCAGTTCTTC | CASSNTGGSSYNEQFF
TRBJ1-2 | NA | TRBV7-9 | NA | TGTGCCAGCAGTCTCAGAGGGGGTGGTTATGGCTACACCTTC | CASSLRGGGYGYTF
TRBJ1-1 | TRBD1 | TRBV11-2 | NA | TGTGCCAGCAGCGTGGACAGGGTGAACACTGAAGCTTTCTTT | CASSVDRVNTEAFF
TRBJ2-1 | TRBD1 | TRBV2 | NA | TGTGCCGGCATGGGGACAGGGGCGTTGAATGAGCAGTTCTTC | CAGMGTGALNEQFF
TRBJ1-2 | TRBD1 | TRBV10-3 | NA | TGTGCCATCAGTGGGGACAGGACGGGTGGCTACACCTTC | CAISGDRTGGYTF
TRBJ2-7 | NA | TRBV27 | NA | TGTGCCAGCAGTTTATCGGGTATTCACTATCGACCCTACGAGCAGTACTTC | CASSLSGIHYRPYEQYF
TRBJ2-1 | TRBD2 | TRBV12-5 | few | TGTGCTAGTGGTTTGAACTCGGGACTAGCGGGGGGGCTAAAGCGGACTGAGCAGTTCTTC | CASGLNSGLAGGLKRTEQFF
TRBJ2-1 | TRBD1 | TRBV9 | NA | TGTGCCAGCAGCGTAGCTACAGGGGGTGAGCAGTTCTTC | CASSVATGGEQFF
TRBJ1-2 | TRBD1 | TRBV5-1 | NA | TGCGCCAGCAGCCCATGGGACAGGGTGGCGGGCTACACCTTC | CASSPWDRVAGYTF
TRBJ2-5 | NA | TRBV5-1 | NA | TGCGCCAGCAGCGCCGGAACTAGGGACCAGTACTTC | CASSAGTRDQYF
TRBJ2-7 | NA | TRBV19 | once | TGTGCCAGTAGTATCCGACTTACTACCTACGAGCAGTACTTC | CASSIRLTTYEQYF
TRBJ1-3 | NA | TRBV4-1 | NA | TGCGCCAGCAGCCAAGGAGGAGAAAACACCATATATTTT | CASSQGGENTIYF
TRBJ1-2 | NA | TRBV5-1 | once | TGCGCCAGCAGCCCTTACAGGAACTATGGCTACACCTTC | CASSPYRNYGYTF